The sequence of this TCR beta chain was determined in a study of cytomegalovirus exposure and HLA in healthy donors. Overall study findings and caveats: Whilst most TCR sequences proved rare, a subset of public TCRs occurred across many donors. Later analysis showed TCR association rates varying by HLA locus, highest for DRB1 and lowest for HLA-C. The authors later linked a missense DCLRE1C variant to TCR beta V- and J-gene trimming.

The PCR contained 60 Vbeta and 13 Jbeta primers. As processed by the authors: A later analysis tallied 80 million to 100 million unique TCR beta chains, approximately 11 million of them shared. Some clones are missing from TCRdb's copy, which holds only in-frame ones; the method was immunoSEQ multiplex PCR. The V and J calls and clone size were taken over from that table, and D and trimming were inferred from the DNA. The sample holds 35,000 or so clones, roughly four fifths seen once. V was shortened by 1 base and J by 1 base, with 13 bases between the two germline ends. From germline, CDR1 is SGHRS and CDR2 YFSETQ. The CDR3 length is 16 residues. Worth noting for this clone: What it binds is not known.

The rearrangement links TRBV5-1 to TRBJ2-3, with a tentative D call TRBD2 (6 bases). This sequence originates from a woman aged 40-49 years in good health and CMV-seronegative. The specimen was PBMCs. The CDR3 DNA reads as TGCGCCAGCAGCTTGTGGGGGACTCGGGGCACAGATACGCAGTATTTT. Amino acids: CASSLWGTRGTDTQYF.